The 10 T cell receptor beta chains given below trace back to one sample, sequenced in a study of blood T cell repertoires in COVID-19. Using immunoSEQ multiplex PCR, the repertoire was profiled, and TCRdb retains in-frame clones only, with some absent. The sample yields 100,000 to 120,000 clones, roughly 82% seen once. Sequenced input: peripheral blood. The origin of the receptors is a woman aged 55-70 years with acute or convalescent COVID-19.

The chain combines TRBV28 with TRBJ1-1, with D possibly being TRBD1 (6 bases). Germline V gene data show CDR1 as MDHEN and CDR2 as SYDVKM. This CDR3 spans 13 amino acids. Between the trimmed V and J ends, which lost 5 bases and 9 bases, there was a span of 16 bases. The chain's CDR3 is CASSAIGQTKAFF. The CDR3 DNA follows: TGTGCCAGCAGTGCGATTGGACAGACTAAAGCTTTCTTT. Drawing the rest from reference TRBV28 and TRBJ1-1, the complete variable domain is DVKVTQSSRYLVKRTGEKVFLECVQDMDHENMFWYRQDPGLGLRLIYFSYDVKMKEKGDIPEGYSVSREKKERFSLILESASTNQTSMYLCASSAIGQTKAFFGQGTRLTVV.

This sequence joins TRBV9 and TRBJ1-3, with D maybe TRBD1 (6 bases). CDR1 is SGDLS and CDR2 is YYNGEE in the germline V gene. V was shortened by 3 bases and J by 4 bases, with 17 bases between the two germline ends. CDR3 length: 16 residues. The CDR3 sequence is CASSGQVAPGGNTIYF. CDR3 DNA sequence: TGTGCCAGCAGCGGACAGGTTGCACCGGGGGGAAACACCATATATTTT. The full variable domain, with the rest looked up from reference TRBV9 and TRBJ1-3, is DSGVTQTPKHLITATGQRVTLRCSPRSGDLSVYWYQQSLDQGLQFLIQYYNGEERAKGNILERFSAQQFPDLHSELNLSSLELGDSALYFCASSGQVAPGGNTIYFGEGSWLTVV.

J is TRBJ2-1 and V is TRBV7-9; the D gene is possibly TRBD2 (6 bases). Germline CDR1 SEHNR, CDR2 FQNEAQ (reference sequence). V lost 2 bases, J lost 3 bases, and 11 bases lay in between. The CDR3 is 15 residues long. Written as DNA, the CDR3 is TGTGCCAGCAGCTTACCGGGACTGGTCTACAATGAGCAGTTCTTC. Its protein is CASSLPGLVYNEQFF.

Written as DNA, the CDR3 is TGCGCCAGCAGCTTGTCTTCTATCAGGGTGAACACTGAAGCTTTCTTT. It translates to CASSLSSIRVNTEAFF. V and J are TRBV5-1 and TRBJ1-1, with a tentative D call TRBD1 (5 bases). Germline V gene lookup returns CDR1 SGHRS and CDR2 YFSETQ. The CDR3 contains 16 residues. The ends were cut back, 1 base at V and 0 bases at J, with 13 bases in the middle. The full variable domain, its missing parts supplied by reference TRBV5-1 and TRBJ1-1, is KAGVTQTPRYLIKTRGQQVTLSCSPISGHRSVSWYQQTPGQGLQFLFEYFSETQRNKGNFPGRFSGRQFSNSRSEMNVSTLELGDSALYLCASSLSSIRVNTEAFFGQGTRLTVV.

The chain links TRBV5-1 to TRBJ2-7; perhaps TRBD2 as D (5 bases). The germline gives CDR1 SGHRS, CDR2 YFSETQ. The ends were cut back, 2 bases at V and 2 bases at J, with 11 bases in the middle. This CDR3 comprises 14 residues. CDR3 sequence: CASSFEGGPYEQYF. The CDR3 DNA follows: TGCGCCAGCAGCTTTGAGGGCGGCCCCTACGAGCAGTACTTC.

V is TRBV4-2 and J is TRBJ2-1, with 11 nucleotides matching TRBD2. CDR3 length: 17 residues. The germline CDR1 and CDR2 sequences are LGHNA and YNFKEQ. The V segment lost 0 bases and the J segment 4 bases; nucleotides outside the gene matches: 5. CDR3 nucleotides: TGTGCCAGCAGCCAAGATCCCGGGACTAGCGGATACAATGAGCAGTTCTTC. Translated: CASSQDPGTSGYNEQFF.

This clone was seen only once. This chain links TRBV7-9 with TRBJ1-4; 8 bases match TRBD1. This CDR3 has 16 amino acids. Trimming took 0 bases from V and 7 from J; bases not matched to a gene: 7. In germline, CDR1 is SEHNR, CDR2 FQNEAQ (reference sequence). In nucleotides, the CDR3 is TGTGCCAGCAGCTTAGCTTCTGGACAGGGCGGTGAAAAACTGTTTTTT. Its protein is CASSLASGQGGEKLFF.

The gene calls are TRBV5-1 and TRBJ1-1; TRBD1 matches 10 bases. This CDR3 contains 16 residues. The trim removed 4 bases at V and 7 bases at J, leaving 13 bases unmatched. Germline V gives CDR1 SGHRS, CDR2 YFSETQ. CDR3 nucleotides: TGCGCCAGCAGCCCGGGGACAGGGGAGGGTGTTCATGAAGCTTTCTTT. This codes for CASSPGTGEGVHEAFF. Full variable domain (rest looked up from reference TRBV5-1 and TRBJ1-1): KAGVTQTPRYLIKTRGQQVTLSCSPISGHRSVSWYQQTPGQGLQFLFEYFSETQRNKGNFPGRFSGRQFSNSRSEMNVSTLELGDSALYLCASSPGTGEGVHEAFFGQGTRLTVV.

This chain connects TRBV4-2 to TRBJ1-2; TRBD1 might be the D (6 bases). The CDR3 totals 15 residues. Germline-derived CDR1 and CDR2 are LGHNA and YNFKEQ. Trimming cost V 0 bases and J 4 bases, with 12 bases left between them. The CDR3 nucleotides are TGTGCCAGCAGCCAAGAGGGGGGGGCCCTCTATGGCTACACCTTC. It encodes CASSQEGGALYGYTF.

The chain uses TRBV5-4 and TRBJ2-1; TRBD2 aligns across 12 bases. The CDR3 sequence is 17 residues long. Germline values: CDR1 SGHNT, CDR2 YYREEE (reference sequence). Unmatched junction bases numbered 12, after V lost 4 bases and J lost 7 bases. The chain's CDR3 is CASSTTSGGPPRNEQFF. The CDR3 DNA sequence: TGTGCCAGCAGCACCACTAGCGGGGGGCCCCCTCGAAATGAGCAGTTCTTC.